These T cell receptor beta chains were read from a single sample in a study of blood T cell repertoires in COVID-19. Repertoires were generated with immunoSEQ multiplex PCR, while TCRdb's copy carries only in-frame clones and drops some. The sample shows some 130,000 clones, 55% to 75% of them seen only once. Sequences were obtained from peripheral blood. Receptors were obtained from a woman in her 70s with acute or convalescent COVID-19. Each CDR3 is given with its conserved first and last residue. Fields, in order: clone size, D gene, J gene, V gene, CDR3 protein, CDR3 DNA. The D gene is left open where the match is weak. Clone sizes are given selectively: once, few, many, or a class where the clone is expanded.

once,NA,TRBJ1-1,TRBV7-8,CASSFAGANTEAFF,TGTGCCAGCAGCTTCGCAGGTGCGAACACTGAAGCTTTCTTT
NA,NA,TRBJ1-1,TRBV15,CATSRGDKTNTEAFF,TGTGCCACCAGCAGGGGGGACAAGACCAACACTGAAGCTTTCTTT
many,TRBD2,TRBJ2-7,TRBV28,CASSSGRGYTYEQYF,TGTGCCAGCAGTTCCGGGAGGGGGTACACCTACGAGCAGTACTTC
once,TRBD1,TRBJ1-3,TRBV5-4,CASSTMTGAGNTIYF,TGTGCCAGCAGCACGATGACAGGGGCTGGAAACACCATATATTTT
NA,NA,TRBJ2-5,TRBV9,CASAYGQGKETQYF,TGTGCCAGCGCATACGGGCAGGGCAAAGAGACCCAGTACTTC
NA,NA,TRBJ2-3,TRBV5-6,CASSLIGGLTDTQYF,TGTGCCAGCAGCCTCATAGGGGGTCTCACAGATACGCAGTATTTT
NA,NA,TRBJ1-2,TRBV24-1,CATSETTANYGYTF,TGTGCCACCAGTGAGACAACCGCTAACTATGGCTACACCTTC
NA,TRBD1,TRBJ2-3,TRBV5-8,CASSSDRGTDTQYF,TGTGCCAGCAGCTCGGACAGGGGGACAGATACGCAGTATTTT
NA,NA,TRBJ2-5,TRBV7-9,CASSFLPIGRRRLETQYF,TGTGCCAGCAGCTTCTTACCGATTGGGCGCCGTCGGTTAGAGACCCAGTACTTC
NA,TRBD2,TRBJ2-3,TRBV18,CASSHGTSGPITTDTQYF,TGTGCCAGCTCCCACGGGACTAGCGGGCCCATTACCACAGATACGCAGTATTTT
few,NA,TRBJ2-7,TRBV9,CASSVLDSSYEQYF,TGTGCCAGCAGCGTGTTGGACAGCTCCTACGAGCAGTACTTC
once,TRBD2,TRBJ2-2,TRBV3-1/TRBV3-2,CASSPGGLAGGRNTGELFF,TGTGCCAGCAGCCCAGGGGGACTAGCGGGAGGGCGGAACACCGGGGAGCTGTTTTTT
NA,NA,TRBJ2-7,TRBV6-5,CASKGDVVGGYEQYF,TGTGCCAGCAAGGGGGACGTCGTTGGCGGCTACGAGCAGTACTTC
few,TRBD1,TRBJ2-7,TRBV23-1,CASSPTWTGGEYEQYF,TGCGCCAGCAGTCCCACCTGGACAGGGGGCGAGTACGAGCAGTACTTC
NA,TRBD1,TRBJ1-2,TRBV3-1/TRBV3-2,CASSARKTGGGGYTF,TGTGCCAGCAGCGCACGAAAGACAGGGGGTGGTGGCTACACCTTC
NA,NA,TRBJ2-7,TRBV20-1,CSAGARGEQYF,TGCAGTGCTGGTGCGCGGGGCGAGCAGTACTTC
NA,TRBD2,TRBJ2-1,TRBV7-3,CASSSRAALAGEQFF,TGTGCCAGCAGCTCCAGGGCCGCGCTAGCGGGTGAGCAGTTCTTC
many,TRBD2,TRBJ2-7,TRBV28,CASSQRELYEQYF,TGTGCCAGCAGTCAGCGGGAGCTGTACGAGCAGTACTTC
NA,NA,TRBJ1-5,TRBV27,CASSFGVHQPQHF,TGTGCCAGCAGTTTTGGAGTCCATCAGCCCCAGCATTTT
NA,TRBD1,TRBJ1-1,TRBV10-3,CAISRQGVNTEAFF,TGTGCCATCAGCAGACAGGGAGTGAACACTGAAGCTTTCTTT
NA,TRBD1,TRBJ1-2,TRBV7-8,CASSLAAGTGSGYTF,TGTGCCAGCAGCTTAGCGGCGGGGACAGGGTCTGGCTACACCTTC
few,NA,TRBJ1-1,TRBV28,CASGGSVGAFF,TGTGCCAGCGGAGGGAGTGTCGGAGCTTTCTTT
few,TRBD1,TRBJ2-6,TRBV5-5,CASNPGQGRPGANVLTF,TGTGCCAGCAACCCGGGACAGGGGAGGCCTGGGGCCAACGTCCTGACTTTC
NA,NA,TRBJ2-7,TRBV10-2,CASRGAGIPYEQYF,TGCGCCAGCCGGGGGGCGGGAATTCCCTACGAGCAGTACTTC
once,TRBD2,TRBJ2-7,TRBV4-1,CASSQEGGPYEQYF,TGCGCCAGCAGCCAAGAGGGAGGGCCCTACGAGCAGTACTTC
NA,NA,TRBJ1-5,TRBV7-2,CASSLLGTQGHQPQHF,TGTGCCAGCAGCTTGCTCGGGACGCAGGGACACCAGCCCCAGCATTTT
NA,TRBD2,TRBJ2-1,TRBV9,CASSVGAGDNNEQFF,TGTGCCAGCAGCGTAGGAGCGGGAGACAACAATGAGCAGTTCTTC
few,TRBD2,TRBJ2-7,TRBV9,CASSVSGSTSYEQYF,TGTGCCAGCAGCGTTAGCGGGAGTACCTCCTACGAGCAGTACTTC
NA,TRBD1,TRBJ2-2,TRBV27,CASSSGQGITGELFF,TGTGCCAGCTCCTCGGGACAGGGTATAACCGGGGAGCTGTTTTTT
NA,TRBD2,TRBJ2-2,TRBV28,CASSLSLLGGSLNTGELFF,TGTGCCAGCAGTTTGAGCCTACTGGGCGGGAGCCTGAACACCGGGGAGCTGTTTTTT
NA,NA,TRBJ1-5,TRBV28,CASSLTGQPQHF,TGTGCCAGCAGTTTAACAGGCCAGCCCCAGCATTTT
once,NA,TRBJ2-7,TRBV19,CASSKPGSGEQYF,TGTGCCAGTAGTAAACCGGGAAGCGGGGAGCAGTACTTC
NA,NA,TRBJ2-5,TRBV11-2,CASSPSQETQYF,TGTGCCAGCAGCCCCAGCCAAGAGACCCAGTACTTC
NA,NA,TRBJ2-7,TRBV5-6,CASSFEGGPSEQYF,TGTGCCAGCAGCTTTGAGGGGGGGCCCTCTGAGCAGTACTTC
few,TRBD2,TRBJ2-5,TRBV11-2,CASSWTSGTSGSGETQYF,TGTGCCAGCAGCTGGACCTCCGGGACTAGCGGGTCGGGAGAGACCCAGTACTTC
NA,NA,TRBJ2-7,TRBV5-1,CASSPQPGEEQYF,TGCGCCAGCAGCCCACAACCAGGGGAGGAGCAGTACTTC
NA,TRBD2,TRBJ2-7,TRBV2,CASSGAGVPEQYF,TGTGCCAGCAGTGGAGCGGGAGTCCCCGAGCAGTACTTC